This T cell receptor beta chain was found in a study of tumor and adjacent non-tumor tissue in lung cancer. As for the study in general: Samples averaged about 4.3 million productive TCRbeta reads each.

RNA was extracted from bulk tissue without any cell sorting. Remarks on this clonotype: A read error is possible here, since a much larger clone lies one base away.

The V gene lost 2 bases and the J gene lost 7 bases, with 14 bases spanning the gap. In germline, CDR1 is LGHNA, CDR2 YNFKEQ. The CDR3 is made up of 14 amino acids. A modified ARM-PCR protocol with three rounds of nested PCR amplified TCRbeta. TCRdb ran MiXCR on the multiplex PCR reads and lists one entry per CDR3 protein. Among approximately 79,000 distinct CDR3 sequences listed, about 61% were seen once. The V and J genes are TRBV4-2 and TRBJ2-5; TRBD2 might be the D (5 bases). The sequencing sample was made of lung tumor tissue. The TCR sequence derives from a man aged 70 or older with non-small cell lung cancer. CDR3 in amino acids: CASSQRGQTGTQYF. The CDR3, as DNA: TGTGCCAGCAGCCAAAGAGGGCAGACGGGGACCCAGTACTTC.